This is a list of T cell receptor beta chains from one sample in a study of human T cells and chemical hapten exposure. TCRdb analysed the RACE reads with MiXCR anew, one entry per CDR3 protein. The data contain approximately 82,000 distinct CDR3 sequences, about 6.6% of them singletons. The sequencing here drew on whole blood, taken in connection with sensitization to the hapten diphenylcyclopropenone (DPC). The source is a woman in her twenties or thirties with alopecia areata. Some clones in this sample may be carry-over from other donors' samples. CDR3s include the opening cysteine and the closing phenylalanine or tryptophan. D genes are given only for firm matches. Size is omitted from some rows. Given values are once, few, many or a class for expanded clones.

many	16	TRBV6-6	-	TRBJ2-3	CASSYPTGPHTDTQYF	TGTGCCAGCAGTTACCCTACAGGGCCCCACACAGATACGCAGTATTTT
many	14	TRBV13	-	TRBJ1-5	CASSLTTSNQPQHF	TGTGCCAGCAGCTTAACAACGAGCAATCAGCCCCAGCATTTT
few	17	TRBV5-6	TRBD2	TRBJ2-3	CASSLRGAGGRSDTQYF	TGTGCCAGCAGCTTGAGGGGAGCGGGGGGGCGATCAGATACGCAGTATTTT
few	16	TRBV19	-	TRBJ1-5	CASSSWGRGTNQPQHF	TGTGCCAGTAGTTCGTGGGGCAGGGGAACAAATCAGCCCCAGCATTTT
few	13	TRBV11-2	TRBD1	TRBJ1-1	CASSSQGATEAFF	TGTGCCAGCAGCTCTCAGGGGGCCACTGAAGCTTTCTTT
many	15	TRBV7-2	TRBD1	TRBJ2-3	CASSLGDSSTDTQYF	TGTGCCAGCAGCTTGGGGGACAGTAGCACAGATACGCAGTATTTT
many	16	TRBV20-1	-	TRBJ2-3	CSASRFGPKNTDTQYF	TGCAGTGCTAGCCGCTTTGGACCGAAGAATACAGATACGCAGTATTTT
few	12	TRBV30	-	TRBJ2-7	CAWKVEGGQQYF	TGTGCCTGGAAAGTGGAGGGGGGGCAGCAGTACTTC
few	17	TRBV3-1	-	TRBJ1-1	CASSQVRGASRNTEAFF	TGTGCCAGCAGCCAAGTTCGGGGGGCTTCAAGGAACACTGAAGCTTTCTTT
few	14	TRBV6-6	-	TRBJ1-2	CASSYSLVYYGYTF	TGTGCCAGCAGTTACTCGCTGGTTTATTATGGCTACACCTTC
few	13	TRBV7-9	-	TRBJ2-3	CASSLGSGDTQYF	TGTGCCAGCAGCTTAGGGTCGGGAGATACGCAGTATTTT
-	13	TRBV7-2	-	TRBJ2-5	CASSRGYQETQYF	TGTGCCAGCAGCCGGGGGTACCAAGAGACCCAGTACTTC
-	13	TRBV6-1	-	TRBJ1-1	CASREYRDTEAFF	TGTGCCAGCAGAGAATACCGAGACACTGAAGCTTTCTTT
many	16	TRBV12-3/TRBV12-4	-	TRBJ1-5	CASSLVPGGSPQPQHF	TGTGCCAGCAGTTTAGTCCCGGGGGGCTCCCCTCAGCCCCAGCATTTT
few	16	TRBV3-1	TRBD2	TRBJ2-1	CASSQDSSGGLLRQFF	TGTGCCAGCAGCCAAGATTCGAGCGGGGGGCTCCTACGTCAGTTCTTC
many	13	TRBV20-1	-	TRBJ2-7	CSATVPPRNEQYF	TGCAGTGCTACAGTACCTCCCAGGAACGAGCAGTACTTC
many	15	TRBV27	TRBD1	TRBJ1-4	CASSFGGQGHEKLFF	TGTGCCAGCAGTTTCGGAGGACAGGGGCATGAAAAACTGTTTTTT
few	11	TRBV6-5	-	TRBJ2-3	CASRGTDTQYF	TGTGCCAGCAGGGGCACAGATACGCAGTATTTT
many	14	TRBV12-5	-	TRBJ2-1	CASGPPDYWDEQFF	TGTGCTAGTGGTCCCCCCGACTACTGGGATGAGCAGTTCTTC
many	16	TRBV30	TRBD1	TRBJ2-3	CAWRLGTGSSTDTQYF	TGTGCCTGGAGACTCGGGACAGGGTCATCCACAGATACGCAGTATTTT
many	15	TRBV20-1	TRBD2	TRBJ2-1	CSVGRERSSYNEQFF	TGCAGTGTTGGGAGGGAAAGGAGCTCCTACAATGAGCAGTTCTTC
many	14	TRBV20-1	TRBD2	TRBJ2-3	CSARTSGGADTQYF	TGCAGTGCAAGGACTAGCGGGGGTGCAGATACGCAGTATTTT
medium-sized	14	TRBV20-1	-	TRBJ2-1	CSASGDSSYNEQFF	TGCAGTGCTAGCGGGGATAGCTCCTACAATGAGCAGTTCTTC
few	16	TRBV5-4	TRBD1	TRBJ1-1	CASSSDRVKVNTEAFF	TGTGCCAGCAGTTCCGACAGGGTAAAGGTGAACACTGAAGCTTTCTTT
-	14	TRBV6-5	TRBD1	TRBJ1-4	CASSSGGADEKLFF	TGTGCCAGCTCCTCAGGGGGCGCGGATGAAAAACTGTTTTTT
many	16	TRBV27	TRBD1	TRBJ2-7	CASSSLGTGERDEQYF	TGTGCCAGCAGCTCCCTCGGCACAGGGGAAAGGGACGAGCAGTACTTC
many	16	TRBV24-1	TRBD2	TRBJ2-1	CATSDRPRGGHNEQFF	TGTGCCACCAGTGACCGCCCCCGGGGGGGCCACAATGAGCAGTTCTTC
few	15	TRBV6-5	-	TRBJ2-3	CASSYSAVSTDTQYF	TGTGCCAGCAGTTACTCGGCAGTAAGCACAGATACGCAGTATTTT
few	15	TRBV6-1	-	TRBJ1-1	CASSLVGGGNTEAFF	TGTGCCAGCAGTCTTGTGGGGGGTGGGAACACTGAAGCTTTCTTT
many	15	TRBV20-1	-	TRBJ1-6	CSATKGSSYNSPLHF	TGCAGTGCTACGAAGGGCAGCTCCTATAATTCACCCCTCCACTTT
few	15	TRBV20-1	TRBD1	TRBJ1-1	CSARPRTGGWFEAFF	TGCAGTGCTAGACCCCGGACAGGGGGCTGGTTTGAAGCTTTCTTT
many	12	TRBV6-2/TRBV6-3	-	TRBJ1-1	CASMASYTEAFF	TGTGCCAGCATGGCCAGCTACACTGAAGCTTTCTTT
many	18	TRBV7-6	-	TRBJ1-6	CASSLESWTAVYNSPLHF	TGTGCCAGCAGCTTAGAGTCCTGGACAGCCGTCTATAATTCACCCCTCCACTTT
many	17	TRBV11-1	-	TRBJ2-4	CASSPPTVIDAKNIQYF	TGTGCCAGCAGCCCCCCGACAGTTATCGACGCCAAAAACATTCAGTACTTC
few	22	TRBV7-9	-	TRBJ1-3	CASSFHLLGTYEEGYSGNTIYF	TGTGCCAGCAGCTTCCACCTACTCGGGACCTATGAAGAGGGCTACTCTGGAAACACCATATATTTT
few	14	TRBV5-1	-	TRBJ2-2	CASSLAANTGELFF	TGCGCCAGCAGCCTGGCTGCGAACACCGGGGAGCTGTTTTTT
few	13	TRBV6-6	-	TRBJ2-5	CASQYQGQETQYF	TGTGCCAGCCAATATCAGGGACAAGAGACCCAGTACTTC
-	13	TRBV6-5	-	TRBJ1-1	CASRAGRGTEAFF	TGTGCCAGCAGGGCGGGACGGGGCACTGAAGCTTTCTTT
many	15	TRBV4-2	TRBD1	TRBJ1-2	CASSPILTGDYGYTF	TGTGCCAGCAGCCCAATCCTAACAGGGGACTATGGCTACACCTTC
many	15	TRBV11-2	TRBD1	TRBJ2-7	CASSSAGTATYEQYF	TGTGCCAGCAGCTCCGCCGGGACAGCCACCTACGAGCAGTACTTC